The rows below give T cell receptor beta chains drawn from one sample of a study of blood T cell repertoires in COVID-19. TCRdb's table, derived via immunoSEQ multiplex PCR, lists solely in-frame clones and lacks some. The data contain 130,000 or so clones, about 81% of them seen just once; the ten biggest clones take up about a sixth. The material sequenced was peripheral blood. The source is a woman aged 80 or older with acute or convalescent COVID-19. The CDR3 runs from the conserved cysteine through the conserved F or W.

V	CDR3
TRBV10-1	CASSELAGGTDNEQFF
TRBV9	CASSALRAGGKETQYF
TRBV19	CASRPGGGSGQETQYF
TRBV29-1	CSVGETSAKETQYF
TRBV7-2	CASSLAGTVYGYTF
TRBV27	CASRRQVNSNQPQHF
TRBV3-1/TRBV3-2	CASSPPAIGAGGSTDTQYF
TRBV7-2	CASSLVAGEVETQYF
TRBV27	CASSFPKRQSSYEQYF
TRBV6-6	CASSYFGGTSGNEQFF
TRBV11-3	CASSRGNSGTEQFF
TRBV7-2	CASSPQGAYTEAFF
TRBV19	CASRPTGIGEKLFF
TRBV5-5	CASSRGETYEQYF
TRBV5-1	CARSLGGTGGMNEQFF
TRBV5-5	CASSLLYSGRGLDDTQYF
TRBV27	CASSPEGYYGYTF
TRBV30	CAWSRLASTSEQYF
TRBV21-1	CASHSGRGDYGYTF
TRBV24-1	CATSDPRDRVESTDTQYF
TRBV19	CASSIDVGQGLNTEAFF
TRBV30	CAWMGAAGTEAFF
TRBV12-3/TRBV12-4	CASSLLTDTQYF
TRBV7-9	CATLPGVEETQYF
TRBV4-3	CASSQAEGAGGYTF
TRBV6-5	CASSYSGSFSSPLHF
TRBV6-8	CASSYSMREGRHEQFF
TRBV9	CASSVALGTADTQYF
TRBV6-6	CASSRTGGGSNQPQHF
TRBV7-2	CASTVGAPISYNEQFF
TRBV7-2	CASSPDISSNQPQHF
TRBV23-1	CASSLRTGGHGYTF
TRBV9	CASSKPGTGMTGELFF
TRBV7-6	CASSITVRSTDTQYF
TRBV27	CASTAGVTRAGEQFF
TRBV7-2	CASSSSAGWAKNIQYF
TRBV5-6	CASLSPGADTEAFF
TRBV5-1	CASSLAPGLAGGKSNEQFF
TRBV18	CASSPSGQSNTIYF
TRBV3-1/TRBV3-2	CASTPTGVLLDTEAFF
TRBV11-3	CASSLTGGGEQYF
TRBV4-3	CASSQESGTGGEEQYF
TRBV7-2	CASSLDLYGYTF
TRBV18	CASSGTGWAGNTIYF
TRBV5-1	CASSLAGVPTGELFF
TRBV5-5	CASSLGPRSSYEQYF
TRBV19	CASRETVMNTEAFF
TRBV5-1	CASSWGASGYNEQFF
TRBV7-6	CASSLSFSGEMSEQFF
TRBV4-3	CASSQGRGPTNEKLFF
TRBV7-9	CASSFMGRNTEAFF
TRBV30	CAVGGWTDTQYF
TRBV6-5	CASSLTSGGSEQYF
TRBV7-2	CASSGTGALDQPQHF
TRBV9	CASSPGTGGVGQETQYF